This entry describes one TCR beta chain. The identical CDR3 is also encoded by other nucleotide sequences in the sample. The data derive from a study of blood T cell repertoires in COVID-19. As for the study in general: There were acute and convalescent COVID-19 samples, and they came from the United States, Italy and Spain. Sources were T cells, B-cell-depleted T cells, or PBMCs; the material itself was cDNA or gDNA.

Per the study methods: Reference gene primer amplification yielded estimated nucleated cell counts. TCRdb's table, derived via immunoSEQ multiplex PCR, lists solely in-frame clones and lacks some. The DNA was the basis for D and trimming; V, J and clone size are from that table. The table includes 200,000 to 300,000 clones, nearly 90% detected once. Trimming left V 8 bases short and J 2 bases short, with 15 bases between. Germline V lookup: CDR1 MNHEY, CDR2 SMNVEV (reference sequence). This CDR3 is 14 amino acids long. This chain connects TRBV27 to TRBJ2-5, with D perhaps TRBD1 (7 bases). The receptor was derived from a woman aged 30 to 39 with acute or convalescent COVID-19. Sequencing was done on a sample of peripheral blood. CDR3 sequence: CASGRQGGQETQYF. The CDR3 DNA is TGTGCCAGCGGTAGACAGGGAGGTCAAGAGACCCAGTACTTC.